This is a list of T cell receptor beta chains from one sample in a study of T cells in Graves' hyperthyroidism and ophthalmopathy. TCRdb re-called the multiplex PCR reads with MiXCR, one entry per CDR3 protein. The table has 800,000 or so distinct CDR3 sequences, roughly 40% seen once. The sample was blood. Every receptor here comes from a man between 18 and 29 years old with Graves' hyperthyroidism. CDR3s include the opening cysteine and the closing phenylalanine or tryptophan. A D gene is named only where the DNA matches it firmly. Not every row has a clone size; where given, it reads once, few, many or a size class.

V: TRBV24-1
D: .
J: TRBJ1-5
size: many
CDR3: CATSDPQGGQKQPQHF
DNA: TGTGCCACCAGTGATCCGCAGGGTGGCCAGAAACAGCCCCAGCATTTT

V: TRBV7-9
D: TRBD2
J: TRBJ2-5
size: many
CDR3: CASTGLGSGQETQYF
DNA: TGTGCCAGCACCGGACTAGGTAGCGGGCAAGAGACCCAGTACTTC

V: TRBV9
D: .
J: TRBJ1-3
size: .
CDR3: CASSDVYSGNTIYF
DNA: TGTGCCAGCAGCGACGTCTACTCTGGAAACACCATATATTTT

V: TRBV7-9
D: .
J: TRBJ1-2
size: .
CDR3: CASSLEWGGYTF
DNA: TGTGCCAGCAGCTTAGAATGGGGTGGCTACACCTTC

V: TRBV12-3/TRBV12-4
D: .
J: TRBJ1-1
size: .
CDR3: CASSQPSLGGHTEAFF
DNA: TGTGCCAGCAGCCAACCATCCTTAGGTGGTCACACTGAAGCTTTCTTT

V: TRBV13
D: TRBD1
J: TRBJ1-1
size: .
CDR3: CASSLGGTGVTEAFF
DNA: TGTGCCAGCAGCTTAGGCGGGACAGGGGTGACTGAAGCTTTCTTT

V: TRBV2
D: TRBD1
J: TRBJ1-1
size: .
CDR3: CASSSGTGYGTEAFF
DNA: TGTGCCAGCAGTTCTGGGACAGGTTATGGCACTGAAGCTTTCTTT

V: TRBV7-2
D: .
J: TRBJ2-7
size: .
CDR3: CASSSLGGTVEQYF
DNA: TGTGCCAGCAGCTCCCTCGGGGGAACCGTCGAGCAGTACTTC

V: TRBV19
D: TRBD1
J: TRBJ1-1
size: many
CDR3: CASSTQGEDTEAFF
DNA: TGTGCCAGTAGTACACAGGGGGAGGACACTGAAGCTTTCTTT

V: TRBV7-9
D: .
J: TRBJ1-1
size: many
CDR3: CASSFKVTEAFF
DNA: TGTGCCAGCAGCTTTAAGGTCACTGAAGCTTTCTTT

V: TRBV2
D: TRBD1
J: TRBJ2-7
size: .
CDR3: CASSTFGTVYEQYF
DNA: TGTGCCAGCAGCACCTTTGGGACAGTTTACGAGCAGTACTTC

V: TRBV10-3
D: .
J: TRBJ1-4
size: .
CDR3: CAIGETNEKLFF
DNA: TGTGCCATCGGGGAAACTAATGAAAAACTGTTTTTT

V: TRBV2
D: .
J: TRBJ1-1
size: .
CDR3: CASTGGYNTEAFF
DNA: TGTGCCAGCACGGGGGGCTACAACACTGAAGCTTTCTTT

V: TRBV29-1
D: TRBD1
J: TRBJ2-7
size: .
CDR3: CSVQLTGGEICEQYF
DNA: TGCAGCGTTCAACTGACAGGGGGCGAGATCTGCGAGCAGTACTTC

V: TRBV5-4
D: .
J: TRBJ2-5
size: .
CDR3: CASSQDWGKETQYF
DNA: TGTGCCAGCAGCCAAGATTGGGGGAAGGAGACCCAGTACTTC

V: TRBV2
D: TRBD1
J: TRBJ2-3
size: few
CDR3: CAIQGADTQYF
DNA: TGTGCCATCCAGGGGGCAGATACGCAGTATTTT

V: TRBV28
D: TRBD1
J: TRBJ2-7
size: .
CDR3: CASSSTGVGDEQYF
DNA: TGTGCCAGCAGTTCTACAGGGGTAGGGGACGAGCAGTACTTC

V: TRBV2
D: TRBD2
J: TRBJ2-1
size: .
CDR3: CASSLAGSYNEQFF
DNA: TGTGCCAGCAGTCTAGCGGGCTCCTACAATGAGCAGTTCTTC

V: TRBV7-2
D: .
J: TRBJ1-1
size: few
CDR3: CASSRGAPWGNTEAFF
DNA: TGTGCCAGCAGCCGAGGGGCGCCGTGGGGGAACACTGAAGCTTTCTTT

V: TRBV12-3/TRBV12-4
D: .
J: TRBJ2-2
size: .
CDR3: CASSYSLVVGELFF
DNA: TGTGCCAGCAGTTACTCACTAGTAGTCGGGGAGCTGTTTTTT

V: TRBV29-1
D: .
J: TRBJ2-6
size: .
CDR3: CSVDRTTSGANVLTF
DNA: TGCAGCGTTGACAGGACGACCTCTGGGGCCAACGTCCTGACTTTC

V: TRBV20-1
D: TRBD1
J: TRBJ1-6
size: many
CDR3: CSAYERTGLNSPLHF
DNA: TGCAGTGCTTACGAAAGGACAGGGCTTAATTCACCCCTCCACTTT

V: TRBV19
D: TRBD1
J: TRBJ1-5
size: many
CDR3: CASSPIDRANQPQHF
DNA: TGTGCCAGTAGTCCCATTGACAGGGCCAATCAGCCCCAGCATTTT

V: TRBV2
D: TRBD1
J: TRBJ1-4
size: .
CDR3: CASSPLSGTGSEKLFF
DNA: TGTGCCAGCAGTCCTCTCTCCGGGACAGGGAGTGAAAAACTGTTTTTT

V: TRBV12-3/TRBV12-4
D: .
J: TRBJ2-5
size: few
CDR3: CASSPSLAWETQYF
DNA: TGTGCCAGCAGTCCCTCGCTAGCATGGGAGACCCAGTACTTC

V: TRBV6-5
D: .
J: TRBJ1-1
size: few
CDR3: CASSLGAGLNAFF
DNA: TGTGCCAGCAGTTTAGGAGCGGGCCTGAATGCTTTCTTT

V: TRBV29-1
D: TRBD2
J: TRBJ2-7
size: few
CDR3: CSVELGLAGESSEQYF
DNA: TGCAGCGTTGAATTGGGACTAGCGGGGGAGTCTAGCGAGCAGTACTTC

V: TRBV24-1
D: .
J: TRBJ2-3
size: .
CDR3: CATSDSRDRRTDTQYF
DNA: TGTGCCACCAGTGATTCGCGGGACCGTCGCACAGATACGCAGTATTTT

V: TRBV5-1
D: .
J: TRBJ2-7
size: many
CDR3: CASSLGRISYEQYF
DNA: TGCGCCAGCAGCCTAGGACGGATCTCCTACGAGCAGTACTTC

V: TRBV15
D: .
J: TRBJ1-4
size: .
CDR3: CATSDRVGGAELGF
DNA: TGTGCCACCTCGGACAGAGTAGGAGGTGCGGAGTTGGGCTTT

V: TRBV7-9
D: .
J: TRBJ2-7
size: few
CDR3: CASSSVLGNEQYF
DNA: TGTGCCAGCAGCTCCGTCCTCGGGAACGAGCAGTACTTC

V: TRBV19
D: .
J: TRBJ2-5
size: few
CDR3: CASTPRGRGETQYF
DNA: TGTGCCAGTACCCCGAGAGGGCGAGGGGAGACCCAGTACTTC

V: TRBV5-1
D: .
J: TRBJ1-5
size: .
CDR3: CASSLGLNSNQPQHF
DNA: TGCGCCAGCAGCTTGGGGCTAAATAGCAATCAGCCCCAGCATTTT

V: TRBV7-8
D: TRBD2
J: TRBJ2-7
size: .
CDR3: CTSSPRQLAGPKYEQYF
DNA: TGTACCAGCAGCCCAAGACAGCTAGCGGGACCAAAATACGAGCAGTACTTC

V: TRBV12-3/TRBV12-4
D: TRBD1
J: TRBJ1-1
size: .
CDR3: CASSFRTGGSSEAFF
DNA: TGTGCCAGCAGTTTTCGGACAGGGGGCTCTTCTGAAGCTTTCTTT

V: TRBV6-1
D: TRBD1
J: TRBJ2-1
size: .
CDR3: CASRKTGGEEQFF
DNA: TGTGCCAGCAGAAAAACAGGGGGAGAAGAGCAGTTCTTC

V: TRBV9
D: .
J: TRBJ2-7
size: few
CDR3: CASSAGQNSYEQYF
DNA: TGTGCCAGCAGCGCGGGACAAAATTCCTACGAGCAGTACTTC

V: TRBV13
D: TRBD1
J: TRBJ1-2
size: many
CDR3: CASSSTGRGEGYTF
DNA: TGTGCCAGCAGCTCGACAGGGCGAGGAGAAGGCTACACCTTC

V: TRBV19
D: .
J: TRBJ1-5
size: many
CDR3: CASSIPNQPQHF
DNA: TGTGCCAGTAGTATCCCCAATCAGCCCCAGCATTTT

V: TRBV11-2
D: .
J: TRBJ1-3
size: many
CDR3: CASSLRVDTIYF
DNA: TGTGCCAGCAGCTTAAGAGTAGACACCATATATTTT

V: TRBV2
D: .
J: TRBJ1-1
size: many
CDR3: CASKDHMNTEAFF
DNA: TGTGCCAGCAAGGACCACATGAACACTGAAGCTTTCTTT

V: TRBV15
D: .
J: TRBJ2-7
size: many
CDR3: CATSARSSFYEQYF
DNA: TGTGCCACCAGCGCCCGGTCCAGCTTCTACGAGCAGTACTTC

V: TRBV7-3
D: TRBD1
J: TRBJ1-1
size: many
CDR3: CASSYQGGTEAFF
DNA: TGTGCCAGCAGCTACCAGGGGGGAACTGAAGCTTTCTTT

V: TRBV10-3
D: .
J: TRBJ1-5
size: .
CDR3: CAISEPTGYSNQPQHF
DNA: TGTGCCATCAGTGAGCCTACAGGGTATAGCAATCAGCCCCAGCATTTT

V: TRBV19
D: .
J: TRBJ1-5
size: few
CDR3: CASKGLENQPQHF
DNA: TGTGCCAGTAAGGGACTGGAAAATCAGCCCCAGCATTTT

V: TRBV2
D: TRBD1
J: TRBJ1-1
size: many
CDR3: CASSAGGGNTEAFF
DNA: TGTGCCAGCAGCGCAGGGGGGGGGAACACTGAAGCTTTCTTT

V: TRBV28
D: TRBD1
J: TRBJ1-4
size: .
CDR3: CASSFAGGGEKLFF
DNA: TGTGCCAGCAGTTTCGCAGGGGGAGGTGAAAAACTGTTTTTT

V: TRBV6-5
D: TRBD2
J: TRBJ2-7
size: few
CDR3: CASSLTSPMNLEQYF
DNA: TGTGCCAGCAGTTTGACTAGCCCCATGAACTTAGAGCAGTACTTC

V: TRBV7-9
D: TRBD2
J: TRBJ2-2
size: .
CDR3: CASSSSGRTTGELFF
DNA: TGTGCCAGCAGCTCTAGCGGGAGGACCACCGGGGAGCTGTTTTTT